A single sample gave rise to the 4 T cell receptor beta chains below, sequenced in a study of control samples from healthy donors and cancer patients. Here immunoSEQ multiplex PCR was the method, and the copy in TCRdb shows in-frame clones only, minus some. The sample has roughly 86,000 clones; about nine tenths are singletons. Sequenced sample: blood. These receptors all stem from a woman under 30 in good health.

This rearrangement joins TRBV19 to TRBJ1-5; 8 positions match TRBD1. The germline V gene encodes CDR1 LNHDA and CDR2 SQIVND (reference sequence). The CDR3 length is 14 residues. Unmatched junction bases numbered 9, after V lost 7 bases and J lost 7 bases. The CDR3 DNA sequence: TGTGCCAGTACCCCTACAGGGGGAGGGCAGCCCCAGCATTTT. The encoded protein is CASTPTGGGQPQHF.

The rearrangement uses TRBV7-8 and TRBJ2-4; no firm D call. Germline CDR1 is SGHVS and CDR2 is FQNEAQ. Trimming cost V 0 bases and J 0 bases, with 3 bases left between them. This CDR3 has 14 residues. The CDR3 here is CASSLATAKNIQYF. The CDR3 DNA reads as TGTGCCAGCAGCTTAGCGACAGCCAAAAACATTCAGTACTTC.

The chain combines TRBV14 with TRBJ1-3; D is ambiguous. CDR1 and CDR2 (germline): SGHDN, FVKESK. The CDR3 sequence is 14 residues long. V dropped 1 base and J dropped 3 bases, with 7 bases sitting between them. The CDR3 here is CASSQVAGGNTIYF. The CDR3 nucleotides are TGTGCCAGCAGCCAAGTGGCAGGTGGAAACACCATATATTTT.

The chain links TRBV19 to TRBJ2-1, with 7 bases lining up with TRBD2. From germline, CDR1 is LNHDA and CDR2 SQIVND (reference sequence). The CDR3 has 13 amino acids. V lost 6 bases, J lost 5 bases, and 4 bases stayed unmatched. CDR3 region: CASRPGLNNEQFF. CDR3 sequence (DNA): TGTGCCAGTAGACCGGGACTAAACAATGAGCAGTTCTTC. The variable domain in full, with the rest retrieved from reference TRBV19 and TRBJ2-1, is DGGITQSPKYLFRKEGQNVTLSCEQNLNHDAMYWYRQDPGQGLRLIYYSQIVNDFQKGDIAEGYSVSREKKESFPLTVTSAQKNPTAFYLCASRPGLNNEQFFGPGTRLTVL.